The 7 T cell receptor beta chains reported below all come from one sample, sequenced in a study of blood T cell repertoires in COVID-19. Assay: immunoSEQ multiplex PCR; the TCRdb copy retains only in-frame clones and omits some. The sample carries fewer than 350,000 clones, 75% to 90% recorded once. The sequenced sample was peripheral blood. These receptors were collected from a woman in her 30s who had recovered from COVID-19.

The chain couples TRBV30 to TRBJ1-1; weak D call: TRBD1 (6 bases). From germline, CDR1 is GTSNPN and CDR2 SVGIG (reference sequence). V was clipped by 5 bases and J by 1 base, with 11 bases between them. CDR3 length equals 13 residues. CDR3 region: CAWERDTNTEAFF. The CDR3 DNA reads as TGTGCCTGGGAGCGGGACACGAACACTGAAGCTTTCTTT.

DNA for the CDR3: TGTGCCAGCAGTGCACAGGGAAGGGAGACCCAGTACTTC. Translation: CASSAQGRETQYF. The rearrangement uses TRBV2 and TRBJ2-5; tentatively, D is TRBD1 (6 bases). V was pared by 4 bases and J by 5 bases, with 11 bases between. Germline loops: CDR1 SNHLY, CDR2 FYNNEI. The CDR3 runs to 13 residues.

This rearrangement joins TRBV28 to TRBJ2-7; 10 positions agree with TRBD1. From germline, CDR1 is MDHEN and CDR2 SYDVKM. The CDR3 is made up of 15 amino acids. V trimming: 5 bases; J trimming: 3 bases; junction bases outside the gene matches: 7. In DNA, the CDR3 is TGTGCCAGCAGTCCCCGGGACAGGGGCGTCTACGAGCAGTACTTC. It encodes CASSPRDRGVYEQYF.

The gene calls are TRBV7-9 and TRBJ1-2; 7 nucleotides match TRBD1. Germline values: CDR1 SEHNR, CDR2 FQNEAQ (reference sequence). The CDR3 runs 12 residues. V gave up 7 bases and J gave up 8 bases; unmatched junction bases: 7. The CDR3 spells CASTTDRLGYTF. CDR3 DNA: TGTGCCAGCACCACGGACAGGTTGGGCTACACCTTC. The full variable domain, in which reference TRBV7-9 and TRBJ1-2 provide the parts outside the CDR3, is DTGVSQNPRHKITKRGQNVTFRCDPISEHNRLYWYRQTLGQGPEFLTYFQNEAQLEKSRLLSDRFSAERPKGSFSTLEIQRTEQGDSAMYLCASTTDRLGYTFGSGTRLTVV.

The rearrangement uses TRBV28 and TRBJ1-4; D gene uncertain. Germline V lookup: CDR1 MDHEN, CDR2 SYDVKM. The CDR3 sequence is 15 residues long. Trimming cost V 6 bases and J 7 bases, with 18 bases left between them. CDR3 DNA: TGTGCCAGCAGACCCCTATTTCGGGTTGGTGAAAAACTGTTTTTT. Its translation is CASRPLFRVGEKLFF.

The chain employs TRBV11-2 and TRBJ2-1; 11 bases are shared with TRBD2. V shed 4 bases and J 9 bases; nucleotides not matched to a gene: 5. Germline V gene data show CDR1 as SGHAT and CDR2 as FQNNGV. This CDR3 spans 14 amino acids. The CDR3 sequence: CASSSVAGGVEQFF. The CDR3 DNA sequence: TGTGCCAGCAGCTCTGTAGCGGGAGGGGTTGAGCAGTTCTTC.

The genes are TRBV12-5 and TRBJ2-1, with D maybe TRBD1 (5 bases). Trimming cost V 6 bases and J 4 bases, with 10 bases left between them. The CDR3 runs to 13 residues. Germline V CDR1 and CDR2: LGHNT, FRNRAP. The CDR3 spells CASGTQGYNEQFF. CDR3 DNA: TGTGCTAGTGGAACCCAGGGTTACAATGAGCAGTTCTTC.